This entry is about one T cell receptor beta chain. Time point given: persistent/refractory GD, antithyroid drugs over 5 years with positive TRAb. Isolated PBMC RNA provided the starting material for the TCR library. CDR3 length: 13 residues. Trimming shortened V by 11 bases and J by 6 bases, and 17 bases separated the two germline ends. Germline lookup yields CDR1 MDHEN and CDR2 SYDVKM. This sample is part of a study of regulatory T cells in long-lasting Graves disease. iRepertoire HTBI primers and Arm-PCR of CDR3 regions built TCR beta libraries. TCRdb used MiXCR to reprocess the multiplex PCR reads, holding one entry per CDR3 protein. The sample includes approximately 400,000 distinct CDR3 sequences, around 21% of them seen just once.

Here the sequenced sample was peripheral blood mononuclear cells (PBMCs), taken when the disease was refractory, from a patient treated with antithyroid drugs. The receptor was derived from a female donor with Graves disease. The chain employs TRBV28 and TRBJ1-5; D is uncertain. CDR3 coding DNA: TGTGCCGGAGGTTCGGGAAATAGTCAGCCCCAGCATTTT. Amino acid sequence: CAGGSGNSQPQHF.